These 11 T cell receptor beta chains were sequenced from one sample in a study of T cell changes during pregnancy in multiple sclerosis. Libraries were prepared by immunoSEQ multiplex PCR; TCRdb keeps only in-frame clonotypes and omits some of them. The sample contains tens of thousands of clones, around 94% of which appear only once. Material: peripheral blood, obtained in the third trimester of pregnancy. The source is a female donor in good health, enrolled as a control in a pregnancy study.

The chain joins TRBV5-6 to TRBJ1-5; TRBD1 is a possible D gene (6 bases). Deletions cut 3 bases from V and 4 bases from J, with 11 bases between. The CDR3 covers 14 residues. Germline CDR1 SGHDT, CDR2 YYEEEE. The chain's CDR3 is CASSWGQRNQPQHF. In nucleotides, the CDR3 is TGTGCCAGCAGCTGGGGACAAAGGAATCAGCCCCAGCATTTT.

The chain recombines TRBV10-3 with TRBJ2-2; tentatively, D is TRBD1 (5 bases). The V end was cut by 9 bases, the J end by 3 bases, with 5 bases between. The CDR3 is made up of 11 amino acids. Per the germline V gene, CDR1 is ENHRY and CDR2 is SYGVKD. The CDR3 sequence: CAIQDTGELFF. DNA for the CDR3: TGTGCCATACAGGACACCGGGGAGCTGTTTTTT.

This clone was recorded a few times. The genes are TRBV7-9 and TRBJ2-3; D gene unclear. V gave up 11 bases and J gave up 3 bases, with 3 bases separating them. In germline, CDR1 is SEHNR, CDR2 FQNEAQ (reference sequence). This CDR3 has 9 residues. The CDR3 DNA is TGTGCCTCTACAGATACGCAGTATTTT. It translates to CASTDTQYF.

The chain recombines TRBV6-1 with TRBJ2-4; TRBD1 matches at 9 bases. Per germline, CDR1 MNHNS and CDR2 SASEGT. The CDR3 has 14 amino acids. Trimming removed 6 bases from V and 7 bases from J; junction bases left unmatched: 7. The CDR3 coding sequence is TGTGCCAGCAGCCGCGACAGGGGGTGGAACATTCAGTACTTC. Amino acids: CASSRDRGWNIQYF.

The rearrangement links TRBV4-3 to TRBJ2-7, with TRBD2 matching over 15 bases. Germline assignment: CDR1 LGHNA and CDR2 YSLEER. The CDR3 is 18 residues long. With V trimmed by 0 bases and J by 0 bases, 3 bases remained unmatched. The CDR3 here is CASSQEEGLAGGSYEQYF. The CDR3 DNA is TGCGCCAGCAGCCAAGAGGAGGGACTAGCGGGAGGCTCCTACGAGCAGTACTTC.

The chain recombines TRBV11-1 with TRBJ2-2; 9 nucleotides line up with TRBD1. The V segment lost 5 bases and the J segment 5 bases; nucleotides outside the gene matches: 3. Germline-derived CDR1 and CDR2 are SGHAT and FQDESV (reference sequence). The CDR3 extends over 14 amino acids. The CDR3 spells CASSLQGATGELFF. The DNA for the CDR3 is TGTGCCAGCAGCCTACAGGGGGCTACCGGGGAGCTGTTTTTT.

This rearrangement joins TRBV2 to TRBJ2-7; a weak D match, TRBD2 (6 bases). This CDR3 has 14 amino acids. Trimming took off 6 bases at V and 1 base at J, with 13 bases between the two ends. Germline loops: CDR1 SNHLY, CDR2 FYNNEI. The chain's CDR3 is CASRLEGGSYEQYF. CDR3 coding DNA: TGTGCCAGCAGGCTGGAGGGCGGGTCCTACGAGCAGTACTTC. Full variable domain (rest looked up from reference TRBV2 and TRBJ2-7): EPEVTQTPSHQVTQMGQEVILRCVPISNHLYFYWYRQILGQKVEFLVSFYNNEISEKSEIFDDQFSVERPDGSNFTLKIRSTKLEDSAMYFCASRLEGGSYEQYFGPGTRLTVT.

Turning to this clone: At one end the junction does not follow the germline gene, possibly because of a read error. This rearrangement joins TRBV5-1 to TRBJ2-7; 8 bases line up with TRBD1. Germline V CDR1 and CDR2: SGHRS, YFSETQ. The CDR3 loop spans 14 amino acids. CDR3 nucleotides: TGCGCCAGCAGTTTGGACAGGGCAGGGGGCGAGCAGTACTTC. The encoded protein is CASSLDRAGGEQYF.

V is TRBV13 and J is TRBJ2-3, with 12 bases matching TRBD2. Trimming took 6 bases from V and 3 from J; bases not matched to a gene: 7. The CDR3 runs to 16 residues. The germline CDR1 and CDR2 sequences are PRHDT and FYEKMQ (reference sequence). This chain's CDR3 is CASSQLAGGWTDTQYF. Written as DNA, the CDR3 is TGTGCCAGCAGTCAACTAGCGGGGGGTTGGACAGATACGCAGTATTTT.

V usage is TRBV10-3 and J usage is TRBJ1-4; D gene unclear. The CDR3 spans 13 residues. The V and J ends lost 8 bases and 5 bases respectively, with 12 bases between them. Germline values: CDR1 ENHRY, CDR2 SYGVKD. Written as DNA, the CDR3 is TGTGCCATCCGGGAAGATCAAAATGAAAAACTGTTTTTT. It specifies CAIREDQNEKLFF.

This clone was counted once. The chain joins TRBV5-4 to TRBJ2-1, with 9 bases that match TRBD1. The CDR3 loop spans 15 amino acids. With V trimmed by 1 base and J by 7 bases, 6 bases remained unmatched. Looked up from germline, CDR1 is SGHNT and CDR2 is YYREEE (reference sequence). The CDR3 DNA is TGTGCCAGCAGCTTGCCACCGGGACAGGGAAATGAGCAGTTCTTC. Translated: CASSLPPGQGNEQFF.